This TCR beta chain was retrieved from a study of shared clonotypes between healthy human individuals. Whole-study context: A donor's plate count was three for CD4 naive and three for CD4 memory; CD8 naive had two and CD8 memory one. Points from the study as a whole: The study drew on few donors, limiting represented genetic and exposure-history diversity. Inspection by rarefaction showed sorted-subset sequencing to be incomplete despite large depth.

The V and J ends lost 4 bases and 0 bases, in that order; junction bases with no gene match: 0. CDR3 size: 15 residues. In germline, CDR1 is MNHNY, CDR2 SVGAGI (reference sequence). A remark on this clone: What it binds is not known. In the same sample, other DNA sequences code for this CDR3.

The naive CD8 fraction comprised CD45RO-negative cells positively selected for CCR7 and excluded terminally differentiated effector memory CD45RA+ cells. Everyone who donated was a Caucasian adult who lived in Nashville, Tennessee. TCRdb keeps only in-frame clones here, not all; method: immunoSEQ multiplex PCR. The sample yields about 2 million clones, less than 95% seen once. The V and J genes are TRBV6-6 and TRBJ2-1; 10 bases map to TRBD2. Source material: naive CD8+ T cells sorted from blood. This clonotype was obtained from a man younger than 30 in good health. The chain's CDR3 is CASSSSGSSYNEQFF. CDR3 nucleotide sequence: TGTGCCAGCAGTTCTAGCGGGAGCTCCTACAATGAGCAGTTCTTC.